The 27 T cell receptor beta chains given below trace back to one sample, sequenced in a study of Graves' ophthalmopathy and Graves' hyperthyroidism. RNA transcripts provided the template for amplifying TCR beta CDR3 regions. The workflow started with a first-round RT-PCR run with HTBI primers and then moved on to a second-round multiplex PCR. One entry per CDR3 protein, called by TCRdb with MiXCR from the multiplex PCR reads. The sample lists about 640,000 distinct CDR3 sequences, about 40% occurring once. Sequences were obtained from peripheral blood. These receptors all come from an adult man with Graves' ophthalmopathy.

The chain recombines TRBV29-1 with TRBJ2-7; TRBD2 might be the D (5 bases). The CDR3 runs to 15 residues. Germline-derived CDR1 and CDR2 are SQVTM and ANQGSEA. Trimming pared 8 bases from V and 2 bases from J, leaving 22 bases between. CDR3 in DNA: TGCAGCAGTGAAGATAATAGCGCCTCGACCTACGAGCAGTACTTC. It encodes CSSEDNSASTYEQYF.

As for this clonotype: Just one base apart from a much larger clone, this may be a read error. This chain's CDR3 is CASPNSTGSNTEAFF. CDR3 coding DNA: TGTGCCAGCCCTAACTCGACAGGGTCGAACACTGAAGCTTTCTTT. The genes are TRBV2 and TRBJ1-1, with 7 bases lining up with TRBD1. CDR3 size: 15 residues. Germline CDR1 reads SNHLY; CDR2 reads FYNNEI. Losses at the gene ends were 8 bases for V and 1 base for J; bases not matched to a gene: 10.

The J gene is TRBJ1-2, the V gene TRBV9; 9 nucleotides align to TRBD1. This CDR3 is 14 amino acids long. J was trimmed by 8 bases and V by 4 bases; bases with no gene match: 9. CDR1 is SGDLS, CDR2 YYNGEE, per germline. CDR3 region: CASSPGTGSRGYTF. CDR3 coding DNA: TGTGCCAGCAGCCCGGGGACAGGGTCTCGCGGCTACACCTTC.

This clonotype has a handful of counts. The genes are TRBV19 and TRBJ1-1; the D gene is possibly TRBD1 (5 bases). The germline V gene has CDR1 LNHDA and CDR2 SQIVND (reference sequence). V lost 2 bases and J 4 bases, leaving 23 bases between the germline ends. CDR3 size: 18 residues. CDR3 sequence (DNA): TGTGCCAGTAGTATAAGCGGGTCTTGGGAGGAGGGACCCACTGAAGCTTTCTTT. As protein: CASSISGSWEEGPTEAFF.

This clonotype has at least ten counts. The gene calls are TRBV2 and TRBJ2-7; 8 nucleotides agree with TRBD1. The CDR3 spans 13 residues. Germline loops: CDR1 SNHLY, CDR2 FYNNEI. Unmatched junction bases numbered 9, after V lost 7 bases and J lost 7 bases. The CDR3 DNA sequence: TGTGCCAGCATCACACAGGGGGGATTGGAGCAGTACTTC. This encodes CASITQGGLEQYF.

Ten or more counts support this clonotype. The CDR3 nucleotides read TGTGCCAGTAGAACCACAGGGGGAGAGACCCAGTACTTC. This sequence encodes CASRTTGGETQYF. The V call is TRBV19, the J call TRBJ2-5; 8 bases are shared with TRBD1. J was trimmed by 4 bases and V by 6 bases; bases with no gene match: 4. The CDR3 totals 13 residues. Germline V CDR1 and CDR2: LNHDA, SQIVND (reference sequence).

This clonotype showed up many times. The CDR3 region has the DNA TGTGCCAGCAGTCCTCCGGGACCGACGGGATCCGAGCAGTACTTC. Protein: CASSPPGPTGSEQYF. This chain connects TRBV12-3 or TRBV12-4 to TRBJ2-7; tentatively, D is TRBD1 or TRBD2 (5 bases each). Trimming stripped 5 bases from V and 6 bases from J, with 20 bases between. This CDR3 region has 15 residues.

Remarks on this clonotype: Since a much larger clone is just one base distant, this may be a read error. CDR3: CASGKGGTGTFF. The CDR3, as DNA: TGTGCTAGTGGTAAGGGGGGGACAGGGACTTTCTTT. The chain couples TRBV12-5 to TRBJ1-1; 9 bases map to TRBD1. V dropped 5 bases and J dropped 12; count of bases not matched to a gene: 7. The CDR3 has 12 residues. CDR1 is LGHNT and CDR2 is FRNRAP in the germline V gene.

Remarks on this clonotype: This could be a read error, since a much larger clone is one nucleotide away. The V call is TRBV7-9, the J call TRBJ2-7; D tentatively fits TRBD1 or TRBD2 (5 bases each). This CDR3 is 14 amino acids long. V was pared by 8 bases and J by 0 bases, with 14 bases between. In germline, CDR1 is SEHNR, CDR2 FQNEAQ (reference sequence). The CDR3 is CASGPRDGSYEQYF. The CDR3 coding sequence is TGTGCCAGCGGCCCGAGGGACGGCTCCTACGAGCAGTACTTC.

There are many counts of this clonotype. The chain recombines TRBV15 with TRBJ2-7; tentatively, D is TRBD2 (6 bases). V lost 1 base to trimming and J lost 6 bases, with 16 bases between them. The germline CDR1 and CDR2 sequences are LNHNV and YYDKDF (reference sequence). The CDR3 is 15 amino acids. This CDR3 reads CATSRAGTLLPEQYF. The CDR3 nucleotides are TGTGCCACCAGCAGAGCCGGGACTCTGCTACCCGAGCAGTACTTC. Full variable domain (outside the CDR3, taken from reference TRBV15 and TRBJ2-7): DAMVIQNPRYQVTQFGKPVTLSCSQTLNHNVMYWYQQKSSQAPKLLFHYYDKDFNNEADTPDNFQSRRPNTSFCFLDIRSPGLGDTAMYLCATSRAGTLLPEQYFGPGTRLTVT.

The genes are TRBV29-1 and TRBJ2-7, with 9 nucleotides matching TRBD1. The CDR3 contains 13 residues. The V gene's germline CDR1 is SQVTM and CDR2 ANQGSEA. J was trimmed by 4 bases and V by 3 bases; bases with no gene match: 4. This CDR3 is CSVDGTGRYEQYF. The CDR3 DNA is TGCAGCGTTGACGGGACAGGGAGGTACGAGCAGTACTTC.

The CDR3 DNA reads as TGTGCCAGCAGCCAAGGGGTGAATAGCAATCAGCCCCAGCATTTT. The encoded protein is CASSQGVNSNQPQHF. The rearrangement joins TRBV3-1 to TRBJ1-5; D is undetermined. Trimming removed 1 base at V and 0 bases at J, with 7 bases between. This CDR3 spans 15 amino acids. Germline lookup yields CDR1 LGHDT and CDR2 YNNKEL (reference sequence).

This clonotype was seen ten or more times. The V call is TRBV19, the J call TRBJ1-1; D unresolved. The germline CDR1 and CDR2 sequences are LNHDA and SQIVND (reference sequence). This CDR3 has 14 residues. Trimming cost V 0 bases and J 1 base, with 6 bases left between them. The DNA of the CDR3 is TGTGCCAGTAGTATAGACTGGCGGAACACTGAAGCTTTCTTT. Protein sequence: CASSIDWRNTEAFF. Based on the CDR3 plus reference TRBV19 and TRBJ1-1, the full variable domain is DGGITQSPKYLFRKEGQNVTLSCEQNLNHDAMYWYRQDPGQGLRLIYYSQIVNDFQKGDIAEGYSVSREKKESFPLTVTSAQKNPTAFYLCASSIDWRNTEAFFGQGTRLTVV.

In this sample, this clonotype turned up once. The rearrangement uses TRBV6-5 and TRBJ2-6; TRBD2 is a possible D gene (6 bases). The CDR3 extends over 18 amino acids. V was clipped by 9 bases and J by 4 bases, with 25 bases between them. Germline CDR1 MNHEY, CDR2 SVGAGI. CDR3 region: CASQKGNMGGLGANVLTF. The CDR3 region has the DNA TGTGCCAGTCAAAAAGGGAATATGGGGGGATTGGGGGCCAACGTCCTGACTTTC.

This clonotype has just a few counts. This rearrangement joins TRBV12-3 or TRBV12-4 to TRBJ1-4; 9 bases line up with TRBD1. Unmatched junction bases numbered 6, after V lost 6 bases and J lost 4 bases. This CDR3 is 15 amino acids long. The CDR3 DNA is TGTGCCAGCAGGCCCGGGACAGGGATTAATGAAAAACTGTTTTTT. Translation: CASRPGTGINEKLFF.

This clonotype was observed a few times. The chain couples TRBV6-6 to TRBJ2-7; no reliable D call. Trimming took 5 bases from V and 1 from J, leaving 15 bases between them. Looked up from germline, CDR1 is MNHNY and CDR2 is SVGAGI (reference sequence). This CDR3 comprises 15 residues. This chain's CDR3 is CASSAYQFESYEQYF. CDR3 bases: TGTGCCAGCAGTGCCTACCAATTCGAGTCCTACGAGCAGTACTTC.

In regard to this clonotype: A read error is likely, as this CDR3 ends without the conserved phenylalanine or tryptophan. The gene calls are TRBV7-8 and TRBJ1-5; 7 bases map to TRBD1. The CDR3 contains 16 residues. From germline, CDR1 is SGHVS and CDR2 FQNEAQ. Trimming at V came to 5 bases and at J to 0 bases, leaving 7 bases not matched to a gene. For the CDR3, the DNA is TGTGCCAGCAGCCCGACACAGGGGAGTAGCAATCAGCCCCAGCATCTT. Its translation: CASSPTQGSSNQPQHL.

The V call is TRBV7-9, the J call TRBJ1-2; possible D gene TRBD1, 5 bases. CDR3 length: 11 residues. Between the trimmed V and J ends, which lost 5 bases and 12 bases, there was a span of 13 bases. Germline CDR1 is SEHNR and CDR2 is FQNEAQ (reference sequence). The CDR3 loop reads CASSVGWGHTF. The CDR3 DNA reads as TGTGCCAGCAGCGTGGGGTGGGGCCACACCTTC.

This clonotype was detected once. The chain combines TRBV6-5 with TRBJ1-2, with D possibly matching TRBD1 (5 bases). V gave up 5 bases and J gave up 5 bases, with 18 bases separating them. This CDR3 has 15 residues. CDR1 and CDR2 from the germline V gene are MNHEY and SVGAGI. In DNA, the CDR3 is TGTGCCAGCAGTGAATACTCCGGGACTGATTATGGCTACACCTTC. Protein sequence: CASSEYSGTDYGYTF.

The count of this clonotype is one. This chain joins TRBV10-3 and TRBJ2-5; 8 nucleotides line up with TRBD1. This CDR3 is 15 amino acids long. V lost 3 bases, J lost 5 bases, and 8 bases stayed unmatched. Per germline, CDR1 ENHRY and CDR2 SYGVKD. DNA for the CDR3: TGTGCCATCAGTGAAGGGACAGGACCTGGGGAGACCCAGTACTTC. Encoded protein: CAISEGTGPGETQYF.

The chain joins TRBV5-6 to TRBJ2-7; D perhaps matches TRBD1 (5 bases). The ends were cut back, 1 base at V and 3 bases at J, with 8 bases in the middle. The germline CDR1 and CDR2 sequences are SGHDT and YYEEEE. The CDR3 extends over 13 amino acids. Written as DNA, the CDR3 is TGTGCCAGCAGCTTGCAGGGTATCTACGAGCAGTACTTC. Its protein is CASSLQGIYEQYF.

At least ten counts were recorded for this clonotype. V and J are TRBV24-1 and TRBJ2-2, with 8 bases lining up with TRBD2. Germline trimming cut 8 bases from V and 3 bases from J; bases unmatched to any gene: 10. CDR1 and CDR2 from the germline V gene are KGHDR and SFDVKD. The CDR3 extends over 16 amino acids. The CDR3 coding sequence is TGTGCCACCACCGGAAACGGGAGGGCCGACACCGGGGAGCTGTTTTTT. It translates to CATTGNGRADTGELFF.

This chain links TRBV10-3 with TRBJ1-2, with 8 bases fitting TRBD1. This CDR3 has 13 residues. Germline CDR1 and CDR2: ENHRY and SYGVKD. The trim removed 6 bases at V and 4 bases at J, leaving 4 bases unmatched. The CDR3 DNA is TGTGCCATCAGCCGGGACAGGCCCTATGGCTACACCTTC. Protein product: CAISRDRPYGYTF.

Worth noting for this clonotype: At one of its ends the junction is not consistent with the germline gene, which may arise from a read error. CDR3 in amino acids: CARSFPGTLHGYTF. CDR3 nucleotide sequence: TGTGCCCGCAGTTTCCCCGGGACTCTACATGGCTACACCTTC. The V and J genes are TRBV12-3 or TRBV12-4 and TRBJ1-2, with a tentative D call TRBD1 (5 bases). CDR3 size: 14 residues.

The genes are TRBV7-8 and TRBJ1-4, with a weak D call TRBD1 (6 bases). The CDR3 covers 16 residues. From germline, CDR1 is SGHVS and CDR2 FQNEAQ. Trimming cost V 3 bases and J 5 bases, with 16 bases left between them. The CDR3 reads CASSLHHGGRNEKLFF. CDR3 nucleotide sequence: TGTGCCAGCAGCTTGCATCACGGGGGGCGCAATGAAAAACTGTTTTTT.

The rearrangement links TRBV14 to TRBJ1-2, with TRBD1 as a possible D gene (6 bases). Germline CDR1 is SGHDN and CDR2 is FVKESK. V lost 0 bases to trimming and J lost 6 bases, with 8 bases between them. The CDR3 contains 13 residues. The CDR3 DNA is TGTGCCAGCAGCCAAGATAAGGGGGATGGCTACACCTTC. It is translated as CASSQDKGDGYTF.

The chain recombines TRBV7-9 with TRBJ2-3, with a possible D match to TRBD2 (7 bases). This CDR3 comprises 15 residues. V gave up 9 bases and J gave up 4 bases, with 20 bases separating them. Germline V gene data show CDR1 as SEHNR and CDR2 as FQNEAQ (reference sequence). CDR3 DNA: TGTGCCAGTAGTCGGAACAGGGCGGGGGCAGATACGCAGTATTTT. Translation: CASSRNRAGADTQYF.